This record covers a single TCR beta chain. This record belongs to a study of early T cells in non-severe SARS-CoV-2 infection. At the level of the study: The chains were unpaired, and the sequenced material was bulk RNA from unsorted whole blood.

The TCR library protocol was used to attach unique molecular identifiers. These identifiers were attached to individual cDNA molecules. TCRdb recomputed calls from the 5' RACE reads with MiXCR, one row per CDR3 protein. The sample contains about 89,000 distinct CDR3 sequences, 16% of which appear only once. The ends were cut back, 6 bases at V and 0 bases at J, with 9 bases in the middle. CDR3 length: 14 residues. V usage is TRBV12-3 or TRBV12-4 and J usage is TRBJ2-4; D is possibly TRBD2 (6 bases). The origin of this receptor is an adult who was a healthcare worker with PCR-confirmed SARS-CoV-2 infection or an uninfected control (not recorded which). The input for sequencing was whole blood, taken at baseline. DNA of the CDR3: TGTGCCAGCAGCCGGGACTTAGCCAAAAACATTCAGTACTTC. The encoded protein is CASSRDLAKNIQYF.